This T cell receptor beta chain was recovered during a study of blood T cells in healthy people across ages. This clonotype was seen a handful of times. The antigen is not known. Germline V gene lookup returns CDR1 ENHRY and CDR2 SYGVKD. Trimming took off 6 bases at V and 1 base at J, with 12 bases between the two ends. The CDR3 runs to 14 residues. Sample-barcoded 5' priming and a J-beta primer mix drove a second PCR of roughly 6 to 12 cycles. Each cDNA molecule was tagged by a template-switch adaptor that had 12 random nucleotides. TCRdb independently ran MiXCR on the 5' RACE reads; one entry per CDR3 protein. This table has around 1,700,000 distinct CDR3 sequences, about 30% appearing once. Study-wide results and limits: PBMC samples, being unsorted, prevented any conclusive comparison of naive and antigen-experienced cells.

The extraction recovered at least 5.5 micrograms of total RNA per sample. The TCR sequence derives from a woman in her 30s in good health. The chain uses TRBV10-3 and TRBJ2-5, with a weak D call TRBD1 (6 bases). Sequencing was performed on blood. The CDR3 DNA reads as TGTGCCATCAGGGCACAGGGCCCCCAAGAGACCCAGTACTTC. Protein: CAIRAQGPQETQYF.